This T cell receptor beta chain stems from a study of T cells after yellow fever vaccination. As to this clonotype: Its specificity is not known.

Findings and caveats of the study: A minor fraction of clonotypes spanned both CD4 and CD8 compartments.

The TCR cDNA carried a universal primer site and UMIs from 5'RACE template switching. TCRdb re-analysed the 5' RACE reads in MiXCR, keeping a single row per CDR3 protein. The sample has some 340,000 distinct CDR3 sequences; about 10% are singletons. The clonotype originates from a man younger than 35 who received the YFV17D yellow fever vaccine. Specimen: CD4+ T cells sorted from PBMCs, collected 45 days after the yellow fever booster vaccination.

The CDR3 region is CASSIDAYRGGEDTQYF. As DNA, the CDR3 is TGTGCCAGTAGTATAGACGCCTACAGGGGTGGCGAAGATACGCAGTATTTT. V usage is TRBV19 and J usage is TRBJ2-3; 7 bases align to TRBD1. The length of the CDR3 is 17 residues. Looked up from germline, CDR1 is LNHDA and CDR2 is SQIVND (reference sequence). V lost 0 bases to trimming and J lost 5 bases; unmatched junction nucleotides: 11.